One and the same sample provided the 4 T cell receptor beta chains below, sequenced in a study of T cell responses to AZD1222 COVID-19 vaccine. Assay used: immunoSEQ multiplex PCR; TCRdb lists only in-frame clones, some missing. This sample has under 150,000 clones, with approximately 90% found just once. The sample in question was peripheral blood, obtained on day 0 of MenACWY control vaccination. These receptors were obtained from an adult in good health.

The chain links TRBV18 to TRBJ1-2; D gene unclear. Germline V gives CDR1 KGHSH, CDR2 LQKENI. The CDR3 is 14 residues long. V was clipped by 6 bases and J by 4 bases, with 15 bases between them. The CDR3, as DNA: TGTGCCAGCTCCCCCGTGGAGGTCCCCTATGGCTACACCTTC. Protein product: CASSPVEVPYGYTF.

This clone was recorded only once. The chain employs TRBV27 and TRBJ1-2, with 9 positions matching TRBD1. V shed 10 bases, J shed 2 bases, and the junction held 5 bases outside the gene matches. The CDR3 totals 13 residues. Germline values: CDR1 MNHEY, CDR2 SMNVEV (reference sequence). The CDR3 DNA is TGTGCCACCGGCGACAGGGGGAACTATGGCTACACCTTC. Protein product: CATGDRGNYGYTF.

The V call is TRBV11-3, the J call TRBJ2-2, with D perhaps matching TRBD1 or TRBD2 (6 bases each). The CDR3 loop spans 14 amino acids. Germline V gene sequence: CDR1 SGHNT, CDR2 YENEEA. V dropped 5 bases and J dropped 8 bases, with 15 bases sitting between them. The CDR3 nucleotides read TGTGCCAGCAGCCCCGGGGGCCTAGCGGGGGAGCTGTTTTTT. Amino acid sequence: CASSPGGLAGELFF.

The gene calls are TRBV18 and TRBJ1-1; D is undetermined. Germline V gene data show CDR1 as KGHSH and CDR2 as LQKENI. This CDR3 spans 13 amino acids. V gave up 0 bases and J gave up 6 bases, with 8 bases separating them. The CDR3 DNA follows: TGTGCCAGCTCACCACCGGTCACCCCTGAAGCTTTCTTT. Protein product: CASSPPVTPEAFF.